The clone carrying this TCR beta chain occurred a few times. The source of the sample is a study of early T cells in non-severe SARS-CoV-2 infection. Study information: Sequencing input comprised bulk RNA from unsorted whole blood; chain pairing was not available.

CDR1 is MNHNY and CDR2 is SVGAGI in the germline V gene (reference sequence). This CDR3 has 13 amino acids. V was clipped by 8 bases and J by 4 bases, with 12 bases between them. Individual cDNA molecules received unique molecular identifiers. Using its own MiXCR run on the 5' RACE reads, TCRdb lists one record per CDR3 protein. The sample gives fewer than 60,000 distinct CDR3 sequences, about 4% of which show up once; around 6% is in the top ten. This receptor was obtained from an adult who was a healthcare worker with PCR-confirmed SARS-CoV-2 infection or an uninfected control (not recorded which). Input material: whole blood. The genes are TRBV6-6 and TRBJ2-1; the D gene is possibly TRBD1 (5 bases). The CDR3 region is CASAPDSYNEQFF. The CDR3 DNA follows: TGTGCCAGCGCTCCCGACAGTTACAATGAGCAGTTCTTC.